This is a list of T cell receptor beta chains from one sample in a study of chemoradiotherapy in HPV16-positive cancers. Only in-frame clones appear in the TCRdb table, and some are missing; sequencing was by immunoSEQ multiplex PCR. The repertoire consists of fewer than 25,000 clones, with 80% to 95% occurring once and the leading ten covering around a sixth. This specimen consisted of blood, obtained from a patient who underwent chemoradiotherapy. The receptors shown here come from a human donor with HPV-associated anogenital cancer. CDR3s include the opening cysteine and the closing phenylalanine or tryptophan. A D gene is named only where the DNA matches it firmly. The size field is filled for only some rows; it gives once, few, many or a size class.

j_gene,d_gene,abundance,v_gene,CDR3nt,CDR3aa
TRBJ2-2,-,-,TRBV11-1,TGTGCCAGCAGCTTAGTTGGAGCGCCGAACACCGGGGAGCTGTTTTTT,CASSLVGAPNTGELFF
TRBJ2-3,TRBD2,-,TRBV5-4,TGTGCCAGCAGCTTGAAGGCTAGCGGGGGATTAGATACGCAGTATTTT,CASSLKASGGLDTQYF
TRBJ1-1,-,-,TRBV6-1,TGTGCCAGCAGTGAATTTAGGGGCCTAGATGAAGCTTTCTTT,CASSEFRGLDEAFF
TRBJ2-7,-,-,TRBV6-5,TGTGCCAGCAGTTACTCGGCAGGCTCCTACACCTACGAGCAGTACTTC,CASSYSAGSYTYEQYF
TRBJ1-1,-,-,TRBV18,TGTGCCAGCTCTGGGAGGAACACTGAAGCTTTCTTT,CASSGRNTEAFF
TRBJ1-3,-,-,TRBV5-4,TGTGCCAGCAGCCGGGGGGTTTTAGCTGGAAACACCATATATTTT,CASSRGVLAGNTIYF
TRBJ2-3,TRBD2,-,TRBV5-1,TGCGCCAGCAGCTTGGATTTAGCGGGGGGCACAGATACGCAGTATTTT,CASSLDLAGGTDTQYF
TRBJ1-5,-,-,TRBV27,TGTGCCAGCAGTCCTCGTTTAGCTAGCAATCAGCCCCAGCATTTT,CASSPRLASNQPQHF
TRBJ1-2,-,once,TRBV4-3,TGCGCCAGCAGCCAAGACTACAGGAGCCGATCGGGTTGGGGCTACACCTTC,CASSQDYRSRSGWGYTF
TRBJ2-3,-,-,TRBV2,TGTGCCAGCAACCGACTAGTCCTGGATACGCAGTATTTT,CASNRLVLDTQYF
TRBJ1-3,-,few,TRBV6-1,TGTGCCAGCACCCGCCATGAGGGAAACACCATATATTTT,CASTRHEGNTIYF
TRBJ1-5,TRBD1,-,TRBV28,TGTGCCAGCAGCACTCCGGGACAGGGTTATAGCAATCAGCCCCAGCATTTT,CASSTPGQGYSNQPQHF
TRBJ2-7,-,few,TRBV5-1,TGCGCCAGCAGTCCGGAGGGGCTATACGAGCAGTACTTC,CASSPEGLYEQYF
TRBJ2-4,-,-,TRBV27,TGTGCCAGCAGTCCCTTACAGGGTAGAGGCGTCGGTGGGGCCAGGGCCAAAAACATTCAGTACTTC,CASSPLQGRGVGGARAKNIQYF
TRBJ2-7,TRBD1,-,TRBV29-1,TGCAGCGTCGGACAGGATTCCTACGAGCAGTACTTC,CSVGQDSYEQYF
TRBJ2-6,TRBD1,-,TRBV14,TGTGCCAGCAGCCACGGACAGGGCAAGACTGGGGCCAACGTCCTGACTTTC,CASSHGQGKTGANVLTF
TRBJ2-1,TRBD1,-,TRBV6-1,TGTGCCAGCACACCTGACAGGGCGGGCAATGAGCAGTTCTTC,CASTPDRAGNEQFF
TRBJ2-1,-,-,TRBV7-9,TGTGCCAGCAGCTCCAATTTAGGGGTACTTCTCGCTGAGCAGTTCTTC,CASSSNLGVLLAEQFF
TRBJ2-1,-,few,TRBV11-1,TGTGCCAGCAGCTGGCGACGTGAGCAGTTCTTC,CASSWRREQFF
TRBJ1-3,-,-,TRBV19,TGTGCCAGTAGTACTCCCGGGTGGGCGACGACTGGAAACACCATATATTTT,CASSTPGWATTGNTIYF
TRBJ2-2,-,-,TRBV21-1,TGTGCCAGCAGCAGATGGGGGACAGGGGGCGACGACACCGGGGAGCTGTTTTTT,CASSRWGTGGDDTGELFF
TRBJ1-2,-,-,TRBV7-3,TGTGCCAGCAGCTTAAGGAATGGAGCGGCCTATGGCTACACCTTC,CASSLRNGAAYGYTF
TRBJ2-1,-,-,TRBV7-9,TGTGCCAGCCGTGCAGGGTCGATCGGGGGTGTGAGCAATGAGCAGTTCTTC,CASRAGSIGGVSNEQFF
TRBJ2-2,-,once,TRBV7-9,TGTGCCAGCAGATTGACAGCCTCGAACACCGGGGAGCTGTTTTTT,CASRLTASNTGELFF
TRBJ2-7,-,-,TRBV6-1,TGTGCCAGCAGTGAAGGACAGGCCATCTACGAGCAGTACTTC,CASSEGQAIYEQYF
TRBJ1-4,-,-,TRBV11-2,TGTGCCAGCAGCTTAGACGGCTCCGGGGCTGTTGAAAAACTGTTTTTT,CASSLDGSGAVEKLFF
TRBJ1-5,TRBD1,-,TRBV29-1,TGCAGCGTTCGGGACAGGGGCAATCAGCCCCAGCATTTT,CSVRDRGNQPQHF
TRBJ1-1,-,-,TRBV7-3,TGTGCCAGCAGCTTCGGGGGGGGAAACACTGAAGCTTTCTTT,CASSFGGGNTEAFF
TRBJ2-7,-,-,TRBV6-1,TGTGCCAGCAGTGAACCCCCCCTTGCCGAGCAGTACTTC,CASSEPPLAEQYF
TRBJ1-2,-,-,TRBV6-6,TGTGCCAGCAGGGTGTCATATCCGGGGGTTGACTATGGCTACACCTTC,CASRVSYPGVDYGYTF
TRBJ2-7,TRBD1,-,TRBV6-5,TGTGCCAGCAGTTCCGGGACAGCCTACTACGAGCAGTACTTC,CASSSGTAYYEQYF
TRBJ1-3,-,-,TRBV7-3,TGTGCCAGCAGCTACTTATCCGGCCCTGGAAACACCATATATTTT,CASSYLSGPGNTIYF
TRBJ2-3,-,-,TRBV14,TGTGCCAGCAGCCACACAGATACGCAGTATTTT,CASSHTDTQYF
TRBJ1-5,TRBD1,-,TRBV4-3,TGCGCCAGCAGCCAAGATGGCCCCGGGACAGGGGTCTATCAGCCCCAGCATTTT,CASSQDGPGTGVYQPQHF
TRBJ2-2,-,-,TRBV11-3,TGTGCCAGCAGCTCAATCACCGGGGAGCTGTTTTTT,CASSSITGELFF
TRBJ1-5,-,-,TRBV19,TGTGCCACCCATAACAGCCAGTGGAGCAGTCAGCCCCAGCATTTT,CATHNSQWSSQPQHF
TRBJ1-2,TRBD1,few,TRBV7-2,TGTGCCAGCAGCACAGGGACAGGGCTCTCGGGTGGCTACACCTTC,CASSTGTGLSGGYTF
TRBJ2-1,TRBD1,-,TRBV27,TGTGCCAGCAGTTGGGAACAGGGGCGATCCCCCTACAATGAGCAGTTCTTC,CASSWEQGRSPYNEQFF
TRBJ2-3,-,-,TRBV27,TGTGCCAGCAGACGGACAGGGCGGGGGGATACGCAGTATTTT,CASRRTGRGDTQYF
TRBJ2-1,-,-,TRBV28,TGTGCCAGCAAAACAGGGAGCTCCTACAATGAGCAGTTCTTC,CASKTGSSYNEQFF